Below, 7 T cell receptor beta chains from the same sample are listed, as sequenced in a study of CD8 T cells in ankylosing spondylitis. TCRdb re-called the 5' RACE reads with MiXCR, one entry per CDR3 protein. This sample has 310,000 or so distinct CDR3 sequences, with 20% found just once. Sequencing was done on a sample of blood, either unsorted or a sorted T cell fraction (not recorded which). The receptors stem from a male donor with ankylosing spondylitis or in good health (not recorded which).

This clonotype occurred a few times. The J gene is TRBJ2-3, the V gene TRBV25-1, with D hard to call. There are 12 residues in the CDR3. Per the germline V gene, CDR1 is MGHDK and CDR2 is SYGVNS. V dropped 3 bases and J dropped 4 bases, with 5 bases sitting between them. CDR3 coding DNA: TGTGCCAGCAGTGAGCAGCCAGATACGCAGTATTTT. This encodes CASSEQPDTQYF.

The V gene is TRBV5-8, the J gene TRBJ2-7; a possible D gene is TRBD1 (6 bases). V lost 2 bases and J 4 bases, leaving 16 bases between the germline ends. The CDR3 contains 15 residues. The germline V gene has CDR1 SGHTS and CDR2 YDEGEE. The CDR3 reads CASSFENRDIYEQYV. CDR3 nucleotide sequence: TGTGCCAGCAGCTTCGAGAACCGGGACATATACGAGCAGTACGTC.

The V gene is TRBV5-1, the J gene TRBJ2-2, with 12 nucleotides matching TRBD2. The CDR3 totals 13 residues. Germline CDR1 reads SGHRS; CDR2 reads YFSETQ. The CDR3 DNA is TGCACCCCGACTAGCGGGAGACCCGGGGAGCTGTTTTTT. Its protein product is CTPTSGRPGELFF.

V and J are TRBV25-1 and TRBJ2-5; TRBD2 matches at 13 bases. J lost 5 bases, V lost 4 bases, and 13 bases had no gene match. The CDR3 loop spans 18 amino acids. Germline CDR1 and CDR2: MGHDK and SYGVNS. CDR3: CASSAGLAGVPGAETQYF. CDR3 DNA sequence: TGTGCCAGCAGTGCCGGACTAGCGGGGGTACCAGGGGCTGAGACCCAGTACTTC.

The genes are TRBV18 and TRBJ2-1; D ambiguous. Germline-derived CDR1 and CDR2 are KGHSH and LQKENI. This CDR3 is 15 amino acids long. V dropped 2 bases and J dropped 0 bases, with 8 bases sitting between them. The CDR3 sequence: CASSPDQSSYNEQFF. CDR3 DNA: TGTGCCAGCTCACCAGACCAGAGCTCCTACAATGAGCAGTTCTTC.

The table lists this clonotype with a few counts. The V and J genes are TRBV3-1 and TRBJ2-3; D gene ambiguous. CDR1 and CDR2 (germline): LGHDT, YNNKEL (reference sequence). Trimming pared 1 base from V and 10 bases from J, leaving 9 bases between. This CDR3 is built from 12 residues. This chain's CDR3 is CASSQVSNAQYF. In nucleotides, the CDR3 is TGTGCCAGCAGCCAAGTTAGTAACGCGCAGTATTTT.

The chain combines TRBV20-1 with TRBJ1-5; possibly TRBD1 for D (5 bases). CDR3 length: 17 residues. Trimming removed 7 bases at V and 3 bases at J, with 25 bases between. Germline V gene data show CDR1 as DFQATT and CDR2 as SNEGSKA (reference sequence). CDR3 sequence: CSVVDGSGIGNNQPQHF. CDR3 nucleotide sequence: TGCAGTGTCGTCGACGGCTCAGGGATAGGCAACAATCAGCCCCAGCATTTT.